This TCR beta chain was sequenced during a study of preoperative IRX-2 immunotherapy in early breast cancer (dated by TCRdb to between 2018 and 2021). This clone was seen a single time. This receptor's antigen is unknown. Base qualities are not provided; no much larger clone lies one nucleotide away. In light of the paper, this sample's treatment or condition label describes: preoperative locoregional IRX-2 cytokine immunotherapy. The samples were obtained from a phase Ib study that tested preoperative, locoregional IRX-2 cytokine immunotherapy designed to prime immune responses. Donors were patients with early-stage breast cancer who received IRX-2 before surgery. Libraries came from the immunoSEQ multiplex PCR assay. Sourced from immuneACCESS, this table was stored by TCRdb with only in-frame sequences that have V and J called. A share of the clones is absent; for the studies checked, an unresolved V gene accounts for under half, and the remainder has no known explanation. Within this sample are around 60,000 clones, with around 94% of them counted one time only. The top ten clonotypes cover roughly 1.7% of the sample.

The sequence was collected from a human donor with breast cancer. This material was collected from a patient treated with IRX-2 immunotherapy.

The CDR3 reads CASSSRAGGPAETQYF. The sequenced DNA: TGCGCCAGCAGCTCGCGGGCGGGGGGTCCCGCGGAGACCCAGTACTTC. The chain is assembled from TRBV5-1 and TRBJ2-5; 8 bases in between match TRBD2. For this chain, trimming is 3 bases at the V end and 5 bases at the J end, and the number of junction bases without a gene match is 12. CDR1 and CDR2 were assigned from the germline V gene as SGHRS and YFSETQ. The cysteine opens and the phenylalanine closes a CDR3 of 16 amino acids. Left in the record is the CDR3 DNA by itself, 48 bases read in frame from the first base.